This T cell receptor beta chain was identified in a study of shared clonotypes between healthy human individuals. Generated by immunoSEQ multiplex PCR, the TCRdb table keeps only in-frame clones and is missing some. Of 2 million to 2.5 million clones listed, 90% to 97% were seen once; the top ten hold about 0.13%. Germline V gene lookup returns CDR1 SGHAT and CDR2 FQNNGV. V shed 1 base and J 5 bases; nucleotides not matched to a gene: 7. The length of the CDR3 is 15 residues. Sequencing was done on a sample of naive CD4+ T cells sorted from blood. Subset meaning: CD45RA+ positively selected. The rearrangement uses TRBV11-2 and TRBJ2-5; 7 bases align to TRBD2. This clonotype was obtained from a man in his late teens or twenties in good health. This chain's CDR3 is CASSLAPGREETQYF. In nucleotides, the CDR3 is TGTGCCAGCAGCTTAGCCCCGGGGAGGGAGGAGACCCAGTACTTC.